Presented here are 27 T cell receptor beta chains from one specimen sequenced in a study of T-cell memory formation after mild COVID-19. MiXCR was run by TCRdb on the 5' RACE reads, yielding one entry per CDR3 protein. This sample has around 310,000 distinct CDR3 sequences; roughly 20% occur once, and the top ten carry roughly 21%. The sequencing input was PBMCs or a T cell subset sorted from them (not recorded which). The receptors stem from a man between 18 and 35 years old who had mild COVID-19 (a few samples of this study predate the infection). Cell type and time point are not known.

This clonotype has just a few counts. V gene TRBV12-3 or TRBV12-4 combines with J gene TRBJ2-6; weak D call: TRBD1 (5 bases). Trimming left V 5 bases short and J 2 bases short, with 7 bases between. The CDR3 loop spans 14 amino acids. CDR3 sequence reads: CASSGRAGANVLTF. The DNA of the CDR3 is TGTGCCAGCAGTGGCAGGGCTGGGGCCAACGTCCTGACTTTC.

The CDR3 sequence: CASSTPAGGWQETQYF. CDR3 nucleotides: TGTGCCAGCAGTACCCCGGCGGGGGGTTGGCAAGAGACCCAGTACTTC. V gene TRBV28 combines with J gene TRBJ2-5; 8 bases are shared with TRBD2. Germline trimming cut 5 bases from V and 2 bases from J; bases unmatched to any gene: 10. Germline CDR1 is MDHEN and CDR2 is SYDVKM. This CDR3 has 16 amino acids.

The V and J genes are TRBV28 and TRBJ1-5, with 7 bases matching TRBD1. Germline loops: CDR1 MDHEN, CDR2 SYDVKM. The CDR3 is 14 residues long. Trimming at V came to 8 bases and at J to 4 bases, leaving 8 bases not matched to a gene. CDR3 protein: CASEWTGLNQPQHF. The CDR3 bases are TGTGCCAGCGAGTGGACAGGTCTTAATCAGCCCCAGCATTTT.

This clonotype has more than one count but fewer than ten. CDR3 loop: CASSTRQGYNEQFF. The CDR3 bases are TGCGCCAGCAGCACACGACAGGGGTACAATGAGCAGTTCTTC. The chain couples TRBV5-1 to TRBJ2-1, with 8 bases lining up with TRBD1. Losses at the gene ends were 4 bases for V and 4 bases for J; bases not matched to a gene: 4. The CDR3 sequence is 14 residues long. Germline CDR1 is SGHRS and CDR2 is YFSETQ. Supplemented by reference TRBV5-1 and TRBJ2-1, the full variable domain reads KAGVTQTPRYLIKTRGQQVTLSCSPISGHRSVSWYQQTPGQGLQFLFEYFSETQRNKGNFPGRFSGRQFSNSRSEMNVSTLELGDSALYLCASSTRQGYNEQFFGPGTRLTVL.

The chain recombines TRBV5-1 with TRBJ1-1; 10 positions agree with TRBD1. The junction had 4 bases not matched to a gene; V was cut back by 4 bases and J by 1 base. The CDR3 covers 15 residues. Germline assignment: CDR1 SGHRS and CDR2 YFSETQ. The CDR3 sequence: CASSNRDRGNTEAFF. The CDR3, as DNA: TGCGCCAGCAGCAACAGGGACAGGGGGAACACTGAAGCTTTCTTT.

V is TRBV30 and J is TRBJ1-1, with D possibly TRBD1 on 6 matching bases. Trimming took 4 bases from V and 0 from J, leaving 24 bases between them. CDR1 GTSNPN and CDR2 SVGIG come from the germline V gene (reference sequence). There are 18 residues in the CDR3. CDR3 nucleotides: TGTGCCTGGACCCCCCTTGGGGAGGGGGGGGCAATGAACACTGAAGCTTTCTTT. Translation gives CAWTPLGEGGAMNTEAFF.

The CDR3 bases are TGTGCCACCAGCAGCCCCACTGGCGGAGGGTTGTTATGGACCCAGTACTTC. It translates to CATSSPTGGGLLWTQYF. The chain links TRBV15 to TRBJ2-5; perhaps TRBD2 as D (6 bases). The CDR3 is 17 residues long. Per germline, CDR1 LNHNV and CDR2 YYDKDF (reference sequence). Trimming removed 3 bases from V and 7 bases from J, with 24 bases in between.

The V gene is TRBV7-9, the J gene TRBJ2-5; TRBD2 aligns across 12 bases. The CDR3 is made up of 16 amino acids. Germline V lookup: CDR1 SEHNR, CDR2 FQNEAQ (reference sequence). The V gene end was trimmed by 5 bases and the J gene end by 3 bases; junction bases not matched to a gene: 7. The CDR3 DNA is TGTGCCAGCAGCCAGACTAGCGGGGGAGAGAAAGAGACCCAGTACTTC. This translates into CASSQTSGGEKETQYF.

The V gene is TRBV29-1, the J gene TRBJ1-2; tentative D call: TRBD1 (5 bases). CDR1 and CDR2 from the germline V gene are SQVTM and ANQGSEA. V dropped 4 bases and J dropped 4 bases, with 10 bases sitting between them. This CDR3 has 12 residues. This chain's CDR3 is CSVVTGLYGYTF. CDR3 DNA sequence: TGCAGCGTTGTCACAGGCCTCTATGGCTACACCTTC.

This clonotype was counted a few times. The V and J genes are TRBV7-9 and TRBJ1-1; D call uncertain. The CDR3 spans 14 residues. The V end was cut by 2 bases, the J end by 4 bases, with 11 bases between. The V gene's germline CDR1 is SEHNR and CDR2 FQNEAQ (reference sequence). The CDR3 protein is CASSLTSGGTEAFF. The CDR3 coding sequence is TGTGCCAGCAGCTTAACCTCAGGAGGCACTGAAGCTTTCTTT.

This clonotype came up a few times. The V call is TRBV6-5, the J call TRBJ1-5; D is unresolved. The CDR3 spans 14 residues. Germline loops: CDR1 MNHEY, CDR2 SVGAGI. Trimming took 6 bases from V and 2 from J, leaving 11 bases between them. The DNA of the CDR3 is TGTGCCAGCAGCCCTCGCGTCGGCAATCAGCCCCAGCATTTT. This codes for CASSPRVGNQPQHF.

The rearrangement links TRBV4-2 to TRBJ2-2; TRBD1 is a possible D gene (5 bases). Trimming cost V 0 bases and J 5 bases, with 13 bases left between them. Germline V CDR1 and CDR2: LGHNA, YNFKEQ. The length of the CDR3 is 16 residues. The CDR3: CASSQEPAGYTGELFF. DNA for the CDR3: TGTGCCAGCAGCCAAGAACCCGCAGGGTATACCGGGGAGCTGTTTTTT.

This clonotype was seen a few times. The chain uses TRBV6-2 or TRBV6-3 and TRBJ2-5; TRBD2 agrees at 11 bases. Germline values: CDR1 MNHEY, CDR2 SVGEGT. Germline trimming cut 6 bases from V and 0 bases from J; bases unmatched to any gene: 3. The CDR3 is made up of 15 amino acids. CDR3: CASSTGLADQETQYF. DNA of the CDR3: TGTGCCAGCAGCACGGGACTAGCGGACCAAGAGACCCAGTACTTC.

Ten or more counts support this clonotype. The chain links TRBV6-5 to TRBJ2-4, with TRBD1 matching 9 bases. The germline gives CDR1 MNHEY, CDR2 SVGAGI. V trimming: 6 bases; J trimming: 6 bases; junction bases outside the gene matches: 12. The CDR3 has 16 residues. This chain's CDR3 is CASRPAGQGPGNIQYF. The CDR3 bases are TGTGCCAGCAGGCCTGCAGGACAGGGGCCAGGAAACATTCAGTACTTC.

This clonotype was seen a few times. The rearrangement joins TRBV5-1 to TRBJ2-7; D is unclear. CDR1 SGHRS and CDR2 YFSETQ come from the germline V gene. The CDR3 length is 12 residues. V lost 4 bases, J lost 7 bases, and 12 bases lay in between. The CDR3 region is CASSRPGREQYF. The CDR3 coding sequence is TGCGCCAGCAGCCGCCCTGGTAGGGAGCAGTACTTC.

This clonotype was seen only once. The chain couples TRBV7-7 to TRBJ2-5; 7 bases are a match to TRBD1. Germline CDR1 and CDR2: SSHAT and FNYEAQ (reference sequence). V trimming: 2 bases; J trimming: 2 bases; junction bases outside the gene matches: 2. This CDR3 spans 14 amino acids. The CDR3 sequence: CASSLWGQQETQYF. The DNA of the CDR3 is TGTGCCAGCAGCTTATGGGGACAGCAAGAGACCCAGTACTTC.

This clonotype was seen more than once but under ten times. The rearrangement uses TRBV7-8 and TRBJ2-2; 8 bases agree with TRBD1. The CDR3 loop spans 15 amino acids. Looked up from germline, CDR1 is SGHVS and CDR2 is FQNEAQ. V lost 6 bases, J lost 0 bases, and 3 bases stayed unmatched. CDR3 residues: CASRPGGSNTGELFF. For the CDR3, the DNA is TGTGCCAGCAGGCCAGGGGGCTCGAACACCGGGGAGCTGTTTTTT.

The rearrangement joins TRBV5-5 to TRBJ1-1, with D hard to call. CDR1 and CDR2 (germline): SGHKS, YYEKEE (reference sequence). Trimming pared 0 bases from V and 7 bases from J, leaving 7 bases between. The CDR3 is 12 residues long. This CDR3 is CASSLVENEAFF. CDR3 bases: TGTGCCAGCAGCTTGGTCGAGAATGAAGCTTTCTTT.

CDR3 bases: TGTGCCAGCAGCTTTGCCGGGACAGGGAGGGGAAGCGAGCAGTACTTC. Translated, it gives CASSFAGTGRGSEQYF. The chain links TRBV7-9 to TRBJ2-7, with 9 bases identical to TRBD1. Germline values: CDR1 SEHNR, CDR2 FQNEAQ (reference sequence). There are 16 residues in the CDR3. The V segment lost 3 bases and the J segment 6 bases; nucleotides outside the gene matches: 12.

In its sample, this clonotype was seen a few times. The chain uses TRBV4-2 and TRBJ2-1; no reliable D call. The germline V gene has CDR1 LGHNA and CDR2 YNFKEQ. V was clipped by 4 bases and J by 5 bases, with 9 bases between them. CDR3 size: 13 residues. CDR3 loop: CASSPRLHNEQFF. The CDR3 nucleotides read TGTGCCAGCAGCCCCCGACTGCACAATGAGCAGTTCTTC.

The J gene is TRBJ1-1, the V gene TRBV20-1; D is undetermined. CDR1 is DFQATT and CDR2 is SNEGSKA in the germline V gene (reference sequence). Trimming pared 0 bases from V and 3 bases from J, leaving 8 bases between. This CDR3 spans 13 amino acids. The CDR3 DNA reads as TGCAGTGCTAGAGAGAACGATGACACTGAAGCTTTCTTT. Translating gives CSARENDDTEAFF.

This clonotype was observed a handful of times. The chain is built from TRBV7-2 and TRBJ2-4, with 10 positions matching TRBD2. The germline V gene has CDR1 SGHTA and CDR2 FQGNSA. The ends lost 3 bases at V and 7 bases at J; junction bases unmatched: 6. The CDR3 is made up of 15 amino acids. For the CDR3, the DNA is TGTGCCAGCAGCTTGGGAAGCGGGGGGGCCAACATTCAGTACTTC. Its translation is CASSLGSGGANIQYF.

This clonotype was detected only a few times. This chain uses TRBV7-2 with TRBJ2-1; 16 bases match TRBD2. The germline gives CDR1 SGHTA, CDR2 FQGNSA. J gave up 10 bases and V 4 bases, and 4 bases lay outside the gene matches. This CDR3 comprises 15 residues. In nucleotides, the CDR3 is TGTGCCAGCAGCTGGGGACTAGCGGGGGGGCAGGAGCAGTTCTTC. Residues: CASSWGLAGGQEQFF.

The rearrangement links TRBV20-1 to TRBJ1-6; 8 bases agree with TRBD1. Germline CDR1 DFQATT, CDR2 SNEGSKA (reference sequence). The CDR3 length is 14 residues. The junction had 9 bases not matched to a gene; V was cut back by 0 bases and J by 14 bases. CDR3 amino acids: CSAREIRGLAALHF. Written as DNA, the CDR3 is TGCAGTGCTAGAGAGATCAGGGGGCTCGCGGCCCTCCACTTT.

V and J are TRBV12-3 or TRBV12-4 and TRBJ1-4; TRBD1 matches 7 bases. Trimming removed 5 bases from V and 10 bases from J; junction bases left unmatched: 4. This CDR3 region has 12 residues. CDR3 DNA: TGTGCCAGCAGTAGCGACAGGGTAAAACTGTTTTTT. This translates into CASSSDRVKLFF.

J is TRBJ2-1 and V is TRBV6-5, with TRBD2 matching over 7 bases. The V gene end was trimmed by 0 bases and the J gene end by 0 bases; junction bases not matched to a gene: 2. Germline-derived CDR1 and CDR2 are MNHEY and SVGAGI. The CDR3 extends over 16 amino acids. CDR3 DNA sequence: TGTGCCAGCAGTTACTCGGGGGGGAGCTCCTACAATGAGCAGTTCTTC. Amino acid sequence: CASSYSGGSSYNEQFF.

This clonotype was counted between two and nine times. V and J are TRBV9 and TRBJ2-3, with 10 nucleotides matching TRBD2. V was pared by 3 bases and J by 6 bases, with 10 bases of the junction left unmatched. The CDR3 extends over 16 amino acids. Germline-derived CDR1 and CDR2 are SGDLS and YYNGEE. The CDR3 region is CASSGRAGGPGDTQYF. The CDR3, as DNA: TGTGCCAGCAGCGGCCGAGCGGGGGGGCCGGGTGATACGCAGTATTTT. The full variable domain, its missing parts supplied by reference TRBV9 and TRBJ2-3, is DSGVTQTPKHLITATGQRVTLRCSPRSGDLSVYWYQQSLDQGLQFLIQYYNGEERAKGNILERFSAQQFPDLHSELNLSSLELGDSALYFCASSGRAGGPGDTQYFGPGTRLTVL.